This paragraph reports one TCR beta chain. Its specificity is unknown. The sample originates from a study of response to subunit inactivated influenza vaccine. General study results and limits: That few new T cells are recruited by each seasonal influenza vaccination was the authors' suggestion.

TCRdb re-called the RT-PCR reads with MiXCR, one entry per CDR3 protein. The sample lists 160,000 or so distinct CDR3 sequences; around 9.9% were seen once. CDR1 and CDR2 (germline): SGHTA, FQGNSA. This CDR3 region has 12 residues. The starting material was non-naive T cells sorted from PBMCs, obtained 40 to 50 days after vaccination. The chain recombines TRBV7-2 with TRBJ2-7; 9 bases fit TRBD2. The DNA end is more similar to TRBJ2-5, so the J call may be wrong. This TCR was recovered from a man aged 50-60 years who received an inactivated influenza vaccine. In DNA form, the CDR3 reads TGTGCCAGCCGCGGGGGGGGGTTGACCCAGTACTTC. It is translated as CASRGGGLTQYF.